What follows are 5 T cell receptor beta chains derived from one specimen sequenced in a study of regulatory T cells in long-lasting Graves disease. For TCR beta, libraries came from iRepertoire HTBI primers and Arm-PCR of CDR3 regions. TCRdb reprocessed the multiplex PCR reads with MiXCR, giving one entry per CDR3 protein. The table records roughly 430,000 distinct CDR3 sequences, roughly a fifth of them present only once. Time point described: persistent/refractory GD, antithyroid drugs over 5 years with positive TRAb. The TCR library used RNA extracted from PBMCs. This specimen was peripheral blood mononuclear cells (PBMCs), taken when the disease was refractory, from a patient treated with antithyroid drugs. These receptors were obtained from a female donor with Graves disease.

The genes are TRBV24-1 and TRBJ2-6, with D tentatively TRBD1 or TRBD2 (6 bases each). The CDR3 contains 18 residues. The germline CDR1 and CDR2 sequences are KGHDR and SFDVKD. V shed 3 bases and J shed 1 base, with 15 bases lying between them. In DNA, the CDR3 is TGTGCCACCAGTGATCCGGCCGGGGGCGCTTCTGGGGCCAACGTCCTGACTTTC. This sequence encodes CATSDPAGGASGANVLTF.

A word on this clonotype: A single base is all that separates this from a far larger clone, so a read error is likely. V gene TRBV7-9 combines with J gene TRBJ2-7, with TRBD1 matching over 7 bases. Germline lookup yields CDR1 SEHNR and CDR2 FQNEAQ (reference sequence). This CDR3 has 14 residues. Trimming removed 6 bases from V and 5 bases from J; junction bases left unmatched: 10. CDR3 region: CASRQQGPGHEQYF. The CDR3 DNA is TGTGCCAGCAGGCAACAGGGGCCAGGCCACGAGCAGTACTTC.

The CDR3 nucleotides are TGTGCCAGCAGCCTAGCGGAAACGAACACCGGGGAGCTGTTTTTT. This encodes CASSLAETNTGELFF. The rearrangement joins TRBV28 to TRBJ2-2; TRBD2 matches 7 bases. CDR3 length: 15 residues. Trimming cost V 6 bases and J 0 bases; bases outside gene matches: 4. Germline-derived CDR1 and CDR2 are MDHEN and SYDVKM.

J is TRBJ1-2 and V is TRBV4-1; 8 bases line up with TRBD1. The CDR3 sequence is 13 residues long. From germline, CDR1 is MGHRA and CDR2 YSYEKL. The V gene end was trimmed by 4 bases and the J gene end by 5 bases; junction bases not matched to a gene: 3. CDR3 DNA: TGCGCCAGCAGCCCACAGGGGGAATATGGCTACACCTTC. This translates into CASSPQGEYGYTF.

The chain carries TRBV10-2 and TRBJ2-7; perhaps D is TRBD1 or TRBD2 (5 bases each). Trimming took 6 bases from V and 6 from J, leaving 18 bases between them. The CDR3 has 14 residues. CDR1 WSHSY and CDR2 SAAADI come from the germline V gene. The CDR3 sequence is CASSPGLAVSEQYF. The CDR3 DNA reads TGCGCCAGCAGCCCGGGGCTAGCAGTCTCCGAGCAGTACTTC.